This entry concerns a single TCR beta chain. This sample is part of a study of blood T cell repertoires in COVID-19. For the study at large: T cells, B-cell-depleted T cells, or PBMCs provided the cDNA or gDNA that served as material.

Sequenced by immunoSEQ multiplex PCR; TCRdb stores in-frame clones only, minus some. The sample has about 320,000 clones; 85% are singletons. Germline CDR1 GTSNPN, CDR2 SVGIG (reference sequence). The V end was cut by 2 bases, the J end by 2 bases, with 10 bases between. There are 14 residues in the CDR3. This TCR came from a human donor in a cohort sampled during active COVID-19. This chain links TRBV30 with TRBJ1-5, with a weak D call TRBD1 (6 bases). The source material was peripheral blood. The CDR3 nucleotides read TGTGCCTGGAGTCTAGGGGGGGGCAATCAGCCCCAGCATTTT. This encodes CAWSLGGGNQPQHF. The full variable domain, its missing parts supplied by reference TRBV30 and TRBJ1-5, is SQTIHQWPATLVQPVGSPLSLECTVEGTSNPNLYWYRQAAGRGLQLLFYSVGIGQISSEVPQNLSASRPQDRQFILSSKKLLLSDSGFYLCAWSLGGGNQPQHFGDGTRLSIL.